The TCR beta chain under discussion was sequenced for a study of blood T cell repertoires in COVID-19. Per the authors' pipeline: By means of reference gene primer amplification, nucleated cell counts were estimated. The repertoire was sequenced with immunoSEQ multiplex PCR; TCRdb's copy has only in-frame clones and lacks some. That table supplies the V and J calls and clone size; D and trimming were determined from the DNA. The repertoire holds about 200,000 clones, more than 80% seen once, with about 9.4% in the top ten. Germline V CDR1 and CDR2: SNHLY, FYNNEI. CDR3 length: 14 residues. Trimming shortened V by 5 bases and J by 2 bases, and 12 bases separated the two germline ends.

The sequencing input was peripheral blood. V usage is TRBV2 and J usage is TRBJ1-2; D remains ambiguous. The clonotype comes from an elderly woman with acute or convalescent COVID-19. CDR3: CASSPGSGNYGYTF. CDR3 sequence (DNA): TGTGCCAGCAGTCCTGGATCAGGAAACTATGGCTACACCTTC. The whole variable domain, filled in from reference TRBV2 and TRBJ1-2, reads EPEVTQTPSHQVTQMGQEVILRCVPISNHLYFYWYRQILGQKVEFLVSFYNNEISEKSEIFDDQFSVERPDGSNFTLKIRSTKLEDSAMYFCASSPGSGNYGYTFGSGTRLTVV.